Following are 7 T cell receptor beta chains from one sample sequenced in a study of shared clonotypes between healthy human individuals. In the naive CD8 group, cells lacked CD45RO and were positively selected for CCR7, so terminally differentiated effector memory CD45RA+ cells were left out. The protocol was immunoSEQ multiplex PCR, while the TCRdb copy is restricted to in-frame clones and leaves out a portion. The table shows about 2 million clones, with 85% to 95% occurring only once. The sequencing sample was made of naive CD8+ T cells sorted from blood. These receptors were obtained from a man aged 18 to 29 in good health.

This chain connects TRBV27 to TRBJ2-1, with 7 bases fitting TRBD2. V gave up 7 bases and J gave up 5 bases; unmatched junction bases: 11. CDR1 and CDR2 from the germline V gene are MNHEY and SMNVEV (reference sequence). There are 15 residues in the CDR3. The CDR3 DNA sequence: TGTGCCAGCACTACGACTAGCCCCTTGGACAATGAGCAGTTCTTC. Amino acid sequence: CASTTTSPLDNEQFF.

A note on this clone: The sample has other DNA sequences that encode this CDR3 too. V gene TRBV13 combines with J gene TRBJ1-3; a possible D gene is TRBD1 (5 bases). CDR1 is PRHDT and CDR2 is FYEKMQ in the germline V gene (reference sequence). V gave up 2 bases and J gave up 0 bases, with 8 bases separating them. The CDR3 has 15 residues. CDR3 region: CASSLRGSSGNTIYF. For the CDR3, the DNA is TGTGCCAGCAGCTTAAGGGGCAGCTCTGGAAACACCATATATTTT.

The chain links TRBV19 to TRBJ2-4; tentatively, D is TRBD1 (5 bases). There are 16 residues in the CDR3. Germline values: CDR1 LNHDA, CDR2 SQIVND (reference sequence). Trimming took off 5 bases at V and 0 bases at J, with 14 bases between the two ends. The DNA of the CDR3 is TGTGCCAGTAGTCCCCTTGACAGCCTAGCCAAAAACATTCAGTACTTC. This codes for CASSPLDSLAKNIQYF.

The V call is TRBV5-8, the J call TRBJ1-5; the match to TRBD1 covers 9 bases. Unmatched junction bases numbered 15, after V lost 3 bases and J lost 5 bases. CDR3 length: 18 residues. Germline V lookup: CDR1 SGHTS, CDR2 YDEGEE. The CDR3 here is CASSSFYGTGMMDQPQHF. The DNA for the CDR3 is TGTGCCAGCAGCTCTTTCTATGGGACAGGGATGATGGATCAGCCCCAGCATTTT.

This clone was observed a few times. This rearrangement joins TRBV2 to TRBJ2-4; the D is unclear. Between the trimmed V and J ends, which lost 1 base and 8 bases, there was a span of 9 bases. CDR3 length equals 13 residues. CDR1 is SNHLY, CDR2 FYNNEI, per germline. CDR3 coding DNA: TGTGCCAGCAGTGAAGACCTAGAGGACATTCAGTACTTC. This codes for CASSEDLEDIQYF.

The chain has TRBV29-1 and TRBJ2-1, with D hard to call. The CDR3 consists of 10 residues. V shed 4 bases and J shed 8 bases, with 6 bases lying between them. Germline values: CDR1 SQVTM, CDR2 ANQGSEA. The CDR3 sequence is CSVVSDEQFF. CDR3 bases: TGCAGCGTTGTTTCCGATGAGCAGTTCTTC.

The chain has TRBV5-1 and TRBJ2-1; D not certain. The V gene lost 0 bases and the J gene lost 4 bases, with 5 bases spanning the gap. CDR1 and CDR2 from the germline V gene are SGHRS and YFSETQ. This CDR3 contains 13 residues. For the CDR3, the DNA is TGCGCCAGCAGCTTGGACGATTACAATGAGCAGTTCTTC. Translating it yields CASSLDDYNEQFF.